The TCR beta chain under discussion was sequenced for a study of beta chain features in type 1 diabetes. To note about this clone: Antigen unknown.

The CDR3 totals 13 residues. Looked up from germline, CDR1 is MNHEY and CDR2 is SVGAGI. V lost 8 bases and J lost 2, with 12 bases in between. Every isolated RNA sample was fully reverse transcribed, so sequencing captured expressed TCRB transcripts. Around 3.57 million reads was the average for naive, central memory and regulatory T cell samples. Measured with immunoSEQ multiplex PCR; TCRdb has only the in-frame clones, and not every one. The data hold 400,000 to 550,000 clones, with over 9.5% observed a single time. Findings and caveats of the study: PCR might favor shorter templates, equally in patients and controls. Shorter TCRB CDR3s, moderately but significantly so, were found in Type 1 diabetes patients in all four CD4+ subsets. Type 1 diabetes patients showed fewer insertions and more deletions at VDJ junctions.

Input material: naive CD4+ T cells from blood. The rearrangement uses TRBV6-5 and TRBJ2-5; D ambiguous. The TCR comes from a woman aged 18-29 years in good health. The CDR3 bases are TGTGCCAGCGGTGGGTTGGGGCAAGAGACCCAGTACTTC. As protein: CASGGLGQETQYF.